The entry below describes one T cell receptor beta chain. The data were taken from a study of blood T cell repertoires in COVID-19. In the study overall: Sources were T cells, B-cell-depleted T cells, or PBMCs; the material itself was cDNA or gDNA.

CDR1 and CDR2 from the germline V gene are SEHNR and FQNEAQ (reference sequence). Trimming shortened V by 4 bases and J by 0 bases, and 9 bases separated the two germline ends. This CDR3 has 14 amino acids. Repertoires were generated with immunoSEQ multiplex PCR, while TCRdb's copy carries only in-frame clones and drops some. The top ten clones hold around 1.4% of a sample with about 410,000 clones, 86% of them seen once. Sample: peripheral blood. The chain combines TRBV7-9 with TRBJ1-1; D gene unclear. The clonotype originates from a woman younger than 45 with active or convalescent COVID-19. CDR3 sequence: CASSSSTLNTEAFF. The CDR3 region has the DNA TGTGCCAGCAGCTCGTCCACACTGAACACTGAAGCTTTCTTT.